Below are 21 T cell receptor beta chains sequenced from a single sample in a study of cytomegalovirus exposure and HLA in healthy donors. The PCR had 60 Vbeta and 13 Jbeta primers. The protocol was immunoSEQ multiplex PCR, while the TCRdb copy is restricted to in-frame clones and leaves out a portion. This sample has 90,000 to 120,000 clones, with over 75% found just once. The source material was PBMCs. Receptors originate from a male donor in good health and CMV-seronegative.

The rearrangement uses TRBV2 and TRBJ2-5; 7 nucleotides align to TRBD1. The DNA end is a closer match to TRBJ2-7, so the J assignment may be wrong. In germline, CDR1 is SNHLY, CDR2 FYNNEI. The CDR3 contains 15 residues. The CDR3 bases are TGTGCCAGCATGTCGACAGGGATTACCTTCTACGAGCAGTACTTC. Encoded protein: CASMSTGITFYEQYF.

This rearrangement joins TRBV10-3 to TRBJ2-7; D gene unclear. Germline CDR1 and CDR2: ENHRY and SYGVKD. The CDR3 is made up of 14 amino acids. Trimming removed 6 bases from V and 1 base from J, with 13 bases in between. The CDR3 DNA reads as TGTGCCATCAGCCCCCCTGAGCCGTCCTACGAGCAGTACTTC. This codes for CAISPPEPSYEQYF.

This chain joins TRBV18 and TRBJ1-5; 7 bases map to TRBD1. The CDR3 extends over 15 amino acids. V was clipped by 5 bases and J by 3 bases; unmatched bases: 7. Germline V gene lookup returns CDR1 KGHSH and CDR2 LQKENI. The CDR3 DNA reads TGTGCCAGCTCAGGGGGACAGCTTTTCAATCAGCCCCAGCATTTT. Encoded protein: CASSGGQLFNQPQHF. Using reference TRBV18 and TRBJ1-5 for the parts outside the CDR3, the full variable domain is NAGVMQNPRHLVRRRGQEARLRCSPMKGHSHVYWYRQLPEEGLKFMVYLQKENIIDESGMPKERFSAEFPKEGPSILRIQQVVRGDSAAYFCASSGGQLFNQPQHFGDGTRLSIL.

The chain recombines TRBV7-9 with TRBJ2-7, with TRBD1 identical over 8 bases. The junction had 15 bases not matched to a gene; V was cut back by 5 bases and J by 6 bases. Germline CDR1 is SEHNR and CDR2 is FQNEAQ (reference sequence). CDR3 length: 16 residues. The CDR3: CASSPTGQGPTGEQYF. In DNA, the CDR3 is TGTGCCAGCAGCCCAACCGGACAGGGCCCCACCGGCGAGCAGTACTTC.

V and J are TRBV30 and TRBJ2-2, with TRBD1 matching over 10 bases. Germline V gene lookup returns CDR1 GTSNPN and CDR2 SVGIG (reference sequence). Trimming took 0 bases from V and 0 from J; bases not matched to a gene: 13. The CDR3 length is 20 residues. The CDR3 region is CAWSVPSWDRGTTNTGELFF. Here the CDR3 DNA reads TGTGCCTGGAGTGTACCGTCGTGGGACAGGGGAACCACGAACACCGGGGAGCTGTTTTTT.

The genes are TRBV7-6 and TRBJ2-1, with D maybe TRBD2 (7 bases). V shed 5 bases and J shed 5 bases, with 19 bases lying between them. The CDR3 runs to 16 residues. Germline-derived CDR1 and CDR2 are SGHVS and FNYEAQ. The CDR3 region is CASSGGGSKYDNEQFF. CDR3 sequence (DNA): TGTGCCAGCAGCGGGGGCGGGAGCAAGTACGACAATGAGCAGTTCTTC.

In this sample, this clone turned up once. The V call is TRBV4-1, the J call TRBJ2-3; no definite D call. V lost 2 bases, J lost 3 bases, and 6 bases lay in between. This CDR3 spans 13 amino acids. Germline V gene lookup returns CDR1 MGHRA and CDR2 YSYEKL. CDR3 sequence reads: CASSQLRTDTQYF. CDR3 DNA sequence: TGCGCCAGCAGCCAACTAAGAACAGATACGCAGTATTTT.

V is TRBV19 and J is TRBJ1-2; tentative D call: TRBD1 (6 bases). Germline V CDR1 and CDR2: LNHDA, SQIVND (reference sequence). This CDR3 is 15 amino acids long. Trimming took off 5 bases at V and 3 bases at J, with 16 bases between the two ends. The CDR3 coding sequence is TGTGCCAGTAGTTTCCCGGGACACCCCTACTATGGCTACACCTTC. Amino acid sequence: CASSFPGHPYYGYTF.

The genes are TRBV2 and TRBJ1-1, with a tentative D call TRBD1 (5 bases). From germline, CDR1 is SNHLY and CDR2 FYNNEI. The CDR3 spans 11 residues. The CDR3: CMGGAVPEAFF. The CDR3 DNA reads TGTATGGGAGGGGCGGTACCTGAAGCTTTCTTT.

The chain employs TRBV19 and TRBJ1-5, with D tentatively TRBD1 (6 bases). CDR1 LNHDA and CDR2 SQIVND come from the germline V gene (reference sequence). This CDR3 is built from 15 residues. The V end was cut by 7 bases, the J end by 0 bases, with 13 bases between. Here the CDR3 reads CASTGQIFSNQPQHF. CDR3 nucleotide sequence: TGTGCCAGTACCGGACAGATCTTTAGCAATCAGCCCCAGCATTTT.

The DNA for the CDR3 is TGCGCCAGCAGTCACACGGGACAGGAGGGGAGCTACGAGCAGTACTTC. It encodes CASSHTGQEGSYEQYF. The V gene is TRBV23-1, the J gene TRBJ2-7; 8 nucleotides agree with TRBD1. TRBV23-1 falls under the ORF class, with uncertain function. This CDR3 spans 16 amino acids. The junction had 10 bases not matched to a gene; V was cut back by 3 bases and J by 3 bases.

This chain links TRBV7-9 with TRBJ2-2; 14 bases align to TRBD2. This CDR3 region has 15 residues. Germline CDR1 reads SEHNR; CDR2 reads FQNEAQ (reference sequence). The V segment lost 4 bases and the J segment 6 bases; nucleotides outside the gene matches: 1. For the CDR3, the DNA is TGTGCCAGCAGCTCGGGACTAGCGGGAGCCGGGGAGCTGTTTTTT. As protein: CASSSGLAGAGELFF.

This clone was detected a few times. The chain uses TRBV5-6 and TRBJ2-3, with D possibly TRBD2 on 6 matching bases. Per the germline V gene, CDR1 is SGHDT and CDR2 is YYEEEE. The CDR3 covers 15 residues. V was cut by 1 base and J by 6 bases, with 15 bases left in between. DNA of the CDR3: TGTGCCAGCAGCTTGATTACGGGAGCCCCGGATACGCAGTATTTT. It specifies CASSLITGAPDTQYF.

This rearrangement joins TRBV28 to TRBJ2-4; D might be TRBD1 (5 bases). CDR1 MDHEN and CDR2 SYDVKM come from the germline V gene. Trimming pared 5 bases from V and 2 bases from J, leaving 22 bases between. The CDR3 has 18 residues. The CDR3, as DNA: TGTGCCAGCAGTCCCCAGGGCTCTAGAATTCGGACCAAAAACATTCAGTACTTC. It is translated as CASSPQGSRIRTKNIQYF.

J is TRBJ2-2 and V is TRBV6-4; maybe TRBD2 (6 bases). Trimming left V 4 bases short and J 7 bases short, with 10 bases between. Germline CDR1 reads MRHNA; CDR2 reads SNTAGT. The CDR3 has 13 residues. The CDR3 sequence is CASSGVSGGELFF. The CDR3 DNA reads TGTGCCAGCAGTGGGGTTAGCGGCGGGGAGCTGTTTTTT.

The genes are TRBV7-3 and TRBJ2-3; possible D gene TRBD2, 6 bases. The CDR3 extends over 14 amino acids. V gave up 1 base and J gave up 3 bases, with 8 bases separating them. CDR1 and CDR2 from the germline V gene are SGHTA and FQGTGA. The DNA of the CDR3 is TGTGCCAGCAGCTTAATTGGGGGGACAGATACGCAGTATTTT. Its protein is CASSLIGGTDTQYF.

This clone has only one observation. The J gene is TRBJ2-3, the V gene TRBV4-1; 12 bases fit TRBD2. This CDR3 region has 18 residues. Germline V CDR1 and CDR2: MGHRA, YSYEKL. Losses at the gene ends were 7 bases for V and 0 bases for J; bases not matched to a gene: 11. The CDR3: CASMPLAGGPLSTDTQYF. The CDR3 DNA is TGCGCCAGCATGCCCCTAGCGGGAGGGCCTTTGAGCACAGATACGCAGTATTTT.

The chain combines TRBV14 with TRBJ2-1; TRBD2 matches at 12 bases. Germline CDR1 is SGHDN and CDR2 is FVKESK. The junction had 7 bases not matched to a gene; V was cut back by 1 base and J by 6 bases. This CDR3 comprises 17 residues. CDR3 coding DNA: TGTGCCAGCAGCCAAGGCTTGACTAGCGGGAGAGGCAATGAGCAGTTCTTC. Translated, it gives CASSQGLTSGRGNEQFF. Filled out from reference TRBV14 and TRBJ2-1, the complete variable domain reads EAGVTQFPSHSVIEKGQTVTLRCDPISGHDNLYWYRRVMGKEIKFLLHFVKESKQDESGMPNNRFLAERTGGTYSTLKVQPAELEDSGVYFCASSQGLTSGRGNEQFFGPGTRLTVL.

The chain joins TRBV14 to TRBJ2-3; tentative D call: TRBD1 (5 bases). V lost 1 base and J 2 bases, leaving 13 bases between the germline ends. CDR3 size: 16 residues. Germline CDR1 is SGHDN and CDR2 is FVKESK. The CDR3 region is CASSQGSGLNTDTQYF. In nucleotides, the CDR3 is TGTGCCAGCAGCCAAGGATCAGGGTTGAACACAGATACGCAGTATTTT.

This rearrangement joins TRBV6-5 to TRBJ2-7, with unresolved D. CDR1 and CDR2 from the germline V gene are MNHEY and SVGAGI. Between the trimmed V and J ends, which lost 0 bases and 6 bases, there was a span of 9 bases. The CDR3 covers 13 residues. CDR3 residues: CASSYSHYGEQYF. The DNA of the CDR3 is TGTGCCAGCAGTTACTCCCACTACGGCGAGCAGTACTTC.

The chain couples TRBV7-9 to TRBJ2-2; D is possibly TRBD2 (6 bases). The CDR3 has 14 residues. Between the trimmed V and J ends, which lost 3 bases and 4 bases, there was a span of 9 bases. From germline, CDR1 is SEHNR and CDR2 FQNEAQ (reference sequence). The CDR3 bases are TGTGCCAGCAGCTTGGTCGGGGGCACCGGGGAGCTGTTTTTT. Its protein is CASSLVGGTGELFF.